The 3 T cell receptor beta chains below all came from one sample that was sequenced in a study of blood T cell repertoires in COVID-19. Libraries were prepared by immunoSEQ multiplex PCR; TCRdb keeps only in-frame clonotypes and omits some of them. The sample contains 490,000 or so clones, approximately 86% of which appear only once. The specimen sequenced was PBMCs or T cells enriched from blood (not recorded which). The receptors were gathered from a woman in her sixties who had recovered from COVID-19.

The chain links TRBV6-5 to TRBJ2-7; no definite D call. This CDR3 has 13 amino acids. Germline CDR1 and CDR2: MNHEY and SVGAGI. Trimming took off 4 bases at V and 3 bases at J, with 10 bases between the two ends. CDR3 in DNA: TGTGCCAGCAGTTTAAGTTTCAGCTACGAGCAGTACGTC. Its translation: CASSLSFSYEQYV.

The count of this clone is one. The chain is built from TRBV2 and TRBJ2-7; a weak D match, TRBD1 (6 bases). The CDR3 contains 13 residues. Between the trimmed V and J ends, which lost 4 bases and 4 bases, there was a span of 11 bases. Germline V gene data show CDR1 as SNHLY and CDR2 as FYNNEI. The CDR3, as DNA: TGTGCCAGCAGTGTTAGACAGGTGTACGAGCAGTACGTC. Translating it yields CASSVRQVYEQYV.

This rearrangement joins TRBV9 to TRBJ2-1, with D possibly matching TRBD1 (5 bases). Germline V CDR1 and CDR2: SGDLS, YYNGEE. The V and J ends lost 0 bases and 5 bases respectively, with 6 bases between them. The length of the CDR3 is 13 residues. The CDR3 spells CASSVAGNNEQFF. Written as DNA, the CDR3 is TGTGCCAGCAGCGTAGCAGGGAACAATGAGCAGTTCTTC.